The 19 T cell receptor beta chains given below trace back to one sample, sequenced in a study of CD8 T cells in ankylosing spondylitis (dated by TCRdb to between 2016 and 2019). What the authors observed across the whole study: A TCR beta motif of 7 or 8 highly homologous amino acid variants appeared characteristic of blood from ankylosing spondylitis patients.

Their antigens remain unidentified. The library was obtained by 5' RACE. These reads were obtained on an Illumina HiSeq 2500. In-frame beta chains were kept once TCRdb had trimmed the public reads at Q25 with fastp and called clones with MiXCR. Each record represents a unique CDR3 protein, reported with the most common genes and DNA among its rows. For this sample there are hundreds of thousands of distinct CDR3 sequences; roughly 12% appear just once. The ten most abundant clones make up 0.51% of the sample. The specimen was blood, either unsorted or a sorted T cell fraction (not recorded which). Receptor source: a male donor with ankylosing spondylitis.

This clonotype showed up just a few times. The CDR3 DNA sequence: TGCAGTGCTTGGATTAATGAGCAGTTCTTC. Translated, it gives CSAWINEQFF. V gene TRBV20-1 combines with J gene TRBJ2-1; D remains ambiguous. The CDR3 loop spans 10 amino acids. The germline V gene encodes CDR1 DFQATT and CDR2 SNEGSKA (reference sequence). Trimming removed 5 bases from V and 7 bases from J, with 6 bases in between.

This clonotype was recorded a few times. The V gene is TRBV5-6, the J gene TRBJ1-2, with a tentative D call TRBD1 (5 bases). Germline-derived CDR1 and CDR2 are SGHDT and YYEEEE. The CDR3 extends over 15 amino acids. Trimming shortened V by 4 bases and J by 7 bases, and 20 bases separated the two germline ends. CDR3 bases: TGTGCCAGCAGCCTCCGGGACTCCCCGATCGGTGGCTACACCTTC. Residues: CASSLRDSPIGGYTF. The full variable domain, with the rest looked up from reference TRBV5-6 and TRBJ1-2, is DAGVTQSPTHLIKTRGQQVTLRCSPKSGHDTVSWYQQALGQGPQFIFQYYEEEERQRGNFPDRFSGHQFPNYSSELNVNALLLGDSALYLCASSLRDSPIGGYTFGSGTRLTVV.

The rearrangement links TRBV6-5 to TRBJ1-3; tentatively, D is TRBD1 (5 bases). The CDR3 has 17 amino acids. CDR1 and CDR2 (germline): MNHEY, SVGAGI. The ends were cut back, 0 bases at V and 0 bases at J, with 12 bases in the middle. Written as DNA, the CDR3 is TGTGCCAGCAGTTACTCCACCGACAGCCGCTCTGGAAACACCATATATTTT. It is translated as CASSYSTDSRSGNTIYF.

A few counts support this clonotype. The chain employs TRBV7-2 and TRBJ2-4, with TRBD2 as a possible D gene (6 bases). V lost 6 bases, J lost 14 bases, and 14 bases lay in between. The CDR3 runs 11 residues. Germline CDR1 SGHTA, CDR2 FQGNSA. CDR3 loop: CASRTEGKEYF. The CDR3 nucleotides read TGTGCCAGCAGGACGGAGGGGAAGGAGTACTTC.

This clonotype was seen a few times. The genes are TRBV6-5 and TRBJ1-2, with TRBD1 matching over 7 bases. V trimming: 0 bases; J trimming: 4 bases; junction bases outside the gene matches: 14. The germline gives CDR1 MNHEY, CDR2 SVGAGI. The CDR3 consists of 18 residues. The CDR3 is CASSYSRLGLGQVYGYTF. CDR3 in DNA: TGTGCCAGCAGTTACTCCCGACTCGGACTCGGACAGGTCTATGGCTACACCTTC.

This clonotype was observed a handful of times. The rearrangement joins TRBV5-8 to TRBJ2-4; D possibly uses TRBD1 or TRBD2 (6 bases each). V lost 4 bases, J lost 9 bases, and 14 bases lay in between. This CDR3 has 13 residues. In germline, CDR1 is SGHTS, CDR2 YDEGEE. The CDR3 nucleotides are TGTGCCAGCAGCGGAGGGGGGAGTACCATTCAGTACTTC. Translated, it gives CASSGGGSTIQYF.

The chain joins TRBV7-2 to TRBJ2-6; either TRBD1 or TRBD2 may fit D (5 bases each). The length of the CDR3 is 16 residues. Trimming removed 3 bases from V and 2 bases from J, with 11 bases in between. Germline loops: CDR1 SGHTA, CDR2 FQGNSA. The CDR3 coding sequence is TGTGCCAGCAGCTTTCGTTGGGGGACTGGGGCCAACGTCCTGACTTTC. This gives the protein CASSFRWGTGANVLTF.

In this sample, this clonotype turned up many times. The chain employs TRBV20-1 and TRBJ2-1, with a tentative D call TRBD2 (6 bases). V lost 0 bases to trimming and J lost 4 bases, with 13 bases between them. This CDR3 has 15 residues. Germline-derived CDR1 and CDR2 are DFQATT and SNEGSKA (reference sequence). The CDR3: CSARDPGGPYNEQFF. In nucleotides, the CDR3 is TGCAGTGCTAGAGATCCCGGAGGGCCTTACAATGAGCAGTTCTTC.

Only a few counts were recorded for this clonotype. Written as DNA, the CDR3 is TGTGCCAGCAACCCCCTAGCGGGAGGATACAATGAGCAGTTCTTC. It translates to CASNPLAGGYNEQFF. This chain uses TRBV11-1 with TRBJ2-1; 11 nucleotides line up with TRBD2. The J segment lost 4 bases and the V segment lost 7 bases, leaving 6 bases of the junction unmatched. The germline CDR1 and CDR2 sequences are SGHAT and FQDESV (reference sequence). The length of the CDR3 is 15 residues.

This chain uses TRBV4-3 with TRBJ2-7, with 8 bases identical to TRBD2. Germline lookup yields CDR1 LGHNA and CDR2 YSLEER. The CDR3 has 17 residues. V shed 0 bases and J 2 bases; nucleotides not matched to a gene: 9. Here the CDR3 DNA reads TGCGCCAGCAGCCAAGATGTATCGGGAGGGGCACCCTACGAGCAGTACTTC. This sequence encodes CASSQDVSGGAPYEQYF.

The gene calls are TRBV6-4 and TRBJ1-1; D is uncertain. Deletions cut 2 bases from V and 4 bases from J, with 29 bases between. Looked up from germline, CDR1 is MRHNA and CDR2 is SNTAGT. CDR3 length: 20 amino acids. CDR3 region: CASSDTRIIPRKGRVTEAFF. In DNA form, the CDR3 reads TGTGCCAGCAGTGACACTCGAATCATTCCCCGTAAGGGTAGGGTCACTGAAGCTTTCTTT.

A few counts support this clonotype. The chain is built from TRBV30 and TRBJ2-2; TRBD1 agrees at 7 bases. The CDR3 has 16 residues. With 0 bases clipped from V and 1 base from J, the junction kept 5 bases outside the gene matches. Germline-derived CDR1 and CDR2 are GTSNPN and SVGIG (reference sequence). In nucleotides, the CDR3 is TGTGCCTGGAGTGTACGTGGGACAGTGAACACCGGGGAGCTGTTTTTT. Protein: CAWSVRGTVNTGELFF.

The chain is built from TRBV6-5 and TRBJ2-2; a weak D match, TRBD1 (6 bases). The CDR3 is 16 residues long. Germline CDR1 is MNHEY and CDR2 is SVGAGI. V dropped 2 bases and J dropped 1 base, with 11 bases sitting between them. The CDR3 loop is CASSYVDSMNTGELFF. The CDR3 bases are TGTGCCAGCAGTTACGTGGACAGTATGAACACCGGGGAGCTGTTTTTT.

At least ten counts were recorded for this clonotype. The chain carries TRBV5-1 and TRBJ1-6, with D unresolved. Germline lookup yields CDR1 SGHRS and CDR2 YFSETQ. This CDR3 is built from 13 residues. V shed 2 bases and J shed 8 bases, with 8 bases lying between them. The CDR3 nucleotides read TGCGCCAGCAGCTTAGAGGGAGATTCACCCCTCCACTTT. Translating gives CASSLEGDSPLHF.

V gene TRBV6-2 or TRBV6-3 combines with J gene TRBJ2-1, with 7 bases that match TRBD1. This CDR3 comprises 15 residues. Germline trimming cut 2 bases from V and 7 bases from J; bases unmatched to any gene: 8. The germline gives CDR1 MNHEY, CDR2 SVGEGT. The CDR3: CASSYRDSSGNEQFF. As DNA, the CDR3 is TGTGCCAGCAGTTACAGGGACAGCTCAGGAAATGAGCAGTTCTTC.

The rearrangement uses TRBV20-1 and TRBJ1-2; tentatively, D is TRBD1 (5 bases). Trimming took off 3 bases at V and 4 bases at J, with 15 bases between the two ends. The CDR3 spans 14 residues. Germline-derived CDR1 and CDR2 are DFQATT and SNEGSKA (reference sequence). CDR3 region: CSASRSTASYGYTF. CDR3 nucleotides: TGCAGTGCTAGTAGATCGACAGCAAGCTATGGCTACACCTTC.

The chain has TRBV5-1 and TRBJ2-1; 9 bases are a match to TRBD1. CDR1 is SGHRS and CDR2 is YFSETQ in the germline V gene. This CDR3 is 13 amino acids long. V was pared by 7 bases and J by 8 bases, with 7 bases of the junction left unmatched. CDR3 coding DNA: TGCGCCAGCCAAGGACAGGGGAAGGATGAGCAGTTCTTC. As protein: CASQGQGKDEQFF.

This rearrangement joins TRBV11-2 to TRBJ1-2, with D possibly matching TRBD1 (5 bases). V dropped 5 bases and J dropped 8 bases, with 21 bases sitting between them. Germline loops: CDR1 SGHAT, CDR2 FQNNGV. This CDR3 has 15 residues. The CDR3, as DNA: TGTGCCAGCAGCCTAACGCCCGGCCAGGGTAGCGGCTACACCTTC. This translates into CASSLTPGQGSGYTF. Full variable domain (rest looked up from reference TRBV11-2 and TRBJ1-2): EAGVAQSPRYKIIEKRQSVAFWCNPISGHATLYWYQQILGQGPKLLIQFQNNGVVDDSQLPKDRFSAERLKGVDSTLKIQPAKLEDSAVYLCASSLTPGQGSGYTFGSGTRLTVV.

V is TRBV30 and J is TRBJ2-3; possibly TRBD1 or TRBD2 for D (5 bases each). Trimming took 2 bases from V and 3 from J, leaving 21 bases between them. This CDR3 is built from 17 residues. Germline CDR1 reads GTSNPN; CDR2 reads SVGIG (reference sequence). As DNA, the CDR3 is TGTGCCTGGAGTCGTCCCGGGACGTTTTACGGAACAGATACGCAGTATTTT. Translating gives CAWSRPGTFYGTDTQYF.